Listed below are T cell receptor beta chains from one sample, sequenced in a study of beta chain features in type 1 diabetes. Profiled with immunoSEQ multiplex PCR; TCRdb holds only in-frame clones, not every one. Counted here are nearly 700,000 clones, under 15% occurring once; the ten biggest clones make up less than 0.025%. The sequenced sample was naive CD4+ T cells from blood. The receptors come from a man aged 18 to 30 with type 1 diabetes. CDR3s include the opening cysteine and the closing phenylalanine or tryptophan. The order of the fields is V gene, clone size, D gene, CDR3 length, J gene, CDR3 protein, CDR3 DNA. D genes are given only for firm matches. Not all rows give a size; the values are once, few, many and, for expanded clones, a class.

V gene: TRBV20-1
clone size: -
D gene: TRBD1
CDR3 length: 11
J gene: TRBJ1-1
CDR3 protein: CSTDRGTEAFF
CDR3 DNA: TGCAGTACGGACAGGGGGACTGAAGCTTTCTTT

V gene: TRBV10-3
clone size: few
D gene: -
CDR3 length: 12
J gene: TRBJ2-7
CDR3 protein: CAIGGQIQEQYF
CDR3 DNA: TGTGCCATCGGCGGACAGATCCAGGAGCAGTACTTC

V gene: TRBV7-9
clone size: few
D gene: TRBD1
CDR3 length: 14
J gene: TRBJ1-1
CDR3 protein: CASSSAQGATEAFF
CDR3 DNA: TGTGCCAGCAGCTCCGCGCAGGGGGCCACTGAAGCTTTCTTT

V gene: TRBV28
clone size: -
D gene: -
CDR3 length: 12
J gene: TRBJ2-3
CDR3 protein: CASSAITDTQYF
CDR3 DNA: TGTGCCAGCAGCGCCATAACAGATACGCAGTATTTT

V gene: TRBV7-2
clone size: -
D gene: -
CDR3 length: 13
J gene: TRBJ2-1
CDR3 protein: CASSTVMENEQFF
CDR3 DNA: TGTGCCAGCAGCACGGTCATGGAGAATGAGCAGTTCTTC

V gene: TRBV27
clone size: -
D gene: TRBD2
CDR3 length: 18
J gene: TRBJ2-3
CDR3 protein: CASSQTLTSGGAGDTQYF
CDR3 DNA: TGTGCCAGCAGTCAAACCCTGACTAGCGGGGGGGCCGGAGATACGCAGTATTTT

V gene: TRBV5-6
clone size: -
D gene: TRBD1
CDR3 length: 16
J gene: TRBJ2-1
CDR3 protein: CASSTGQLSSYNEQFF
CDR3 DNA: TGTGCCAGCAGCACGGGACAGCTGAGCTCCTACAATGAGCAGTTCTTC

V gene: TRBV4-1
clone size: few
D gene: -
CDR3 length: 19
J gene: TRBJ2-6
CDR3 protein: CASSQEGIAQIAGANVLTF
CDR3 DNA: TGCGCCAGCAGCCAAGAAGGAATAGCGCAAATAGCTGGGGCCAACGTCCTGACTTTC

V gene: TRBV7-8
clone size: few
D gene: -
CDR3 length: 15
J gene: TRBJ2-1
CDR3 protein: CASSLDGYAHNEQFF
CDR3 DNA: TGTGCCAGCAGCTTAGATGGTTATGCCCACAATGAGCAGTTCTTC

V gene: TRBV10-3
clone size: -
D gene: -
CDR3 length: 13
J gene: TRBJ1-1
CDR3 protein: CAISGVGDTEAFF
CDR3 DNA: TGTGCCATCAGTGGGGTGGGGGACACTGAAGCTTTCTTT

V gene: TRBV28
clone size: -
D gene: -
CDR3 length: 13
J gene: TRBJ2-7
CDR3 protein: CASVPGRNYEQYF
CDR3 DNA: TGTGCCAGCGTTCCGGGACGGAATTACGAGCAGTACTTC

V gene: TRBV18
clone size: few
D gene: -
CDR3 length: 16
J gene: TRBJ1-3
CDR3 protein: CASSPPLLGSGNTIYF
CDR3 DNA: TGTGCCAGCTCACCACCGCTACTCGGCTCTGGAAACACCATATATTTT

V gene: TRBV2
clone size: -
D gene: -
CDR3 length: 14
J gene: TRBJ1-1
CDR3 protein: CASSDWAMNTEAFF
CDR3 DNA: TGTGCCAGCAGTGATTGGGCCATGAACACTGAAGCTTTCTTT

V gene: TRBV30
clone size: few
D gene: -
CDR3 length: 14
J gene: TRBJ1-2
CDR3 protein: CAWSEVEVDYGYTF
CDR3 DNA: TGTGCCTGGAGTGAAGTTGAGGTGGACTATGGCTACACCTTC